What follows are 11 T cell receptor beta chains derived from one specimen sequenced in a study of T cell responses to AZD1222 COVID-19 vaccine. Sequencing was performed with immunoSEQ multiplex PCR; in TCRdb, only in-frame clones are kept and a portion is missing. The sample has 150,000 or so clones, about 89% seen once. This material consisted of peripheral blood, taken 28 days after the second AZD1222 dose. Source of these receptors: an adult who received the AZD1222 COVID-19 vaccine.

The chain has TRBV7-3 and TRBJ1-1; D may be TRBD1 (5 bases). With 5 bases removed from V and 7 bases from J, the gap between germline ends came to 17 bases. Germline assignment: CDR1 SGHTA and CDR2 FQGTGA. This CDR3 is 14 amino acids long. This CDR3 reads CASSQTPRRGEAFF. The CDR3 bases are TGTGCCAGCAGCCAAACGCCCAGGAGGGGTGAAGCTTTCTTT.

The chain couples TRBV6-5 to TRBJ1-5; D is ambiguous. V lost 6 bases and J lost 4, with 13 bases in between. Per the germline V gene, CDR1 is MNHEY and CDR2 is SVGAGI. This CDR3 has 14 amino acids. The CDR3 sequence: CASSLNPANQPQHF. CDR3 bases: TGTGCCAGCAGCCTGAACCCCGCGAATCAGCCCCAGCATTTT.

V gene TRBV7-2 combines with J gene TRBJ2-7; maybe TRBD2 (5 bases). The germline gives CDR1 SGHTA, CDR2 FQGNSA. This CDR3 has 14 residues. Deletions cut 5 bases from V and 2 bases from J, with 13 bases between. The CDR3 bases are TGTGCCAGCAGCCCGAAGGGAGCCCCCTACGAGCAGTACTTC. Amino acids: CASSPKGAPYEQYF.

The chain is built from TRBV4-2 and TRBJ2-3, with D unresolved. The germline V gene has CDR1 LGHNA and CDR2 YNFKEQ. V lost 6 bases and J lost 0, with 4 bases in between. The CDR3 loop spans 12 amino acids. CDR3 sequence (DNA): TGTGCCAGCAGTTACAGCACAGATACGCAGTATTTT. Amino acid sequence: CASSYSTDTQYF.

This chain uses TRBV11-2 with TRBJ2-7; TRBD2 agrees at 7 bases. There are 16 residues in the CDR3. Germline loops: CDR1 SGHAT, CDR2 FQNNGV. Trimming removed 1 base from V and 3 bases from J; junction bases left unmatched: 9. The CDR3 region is CASSLGSGGFGYEQYF. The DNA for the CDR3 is TGTGCCAGCAGCTTAGGATCGGGGGGATTTGGCTACGAGCAGTACTTC. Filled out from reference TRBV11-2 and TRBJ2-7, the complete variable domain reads EAGVAQSPRYKIIEKRQSVAFWCNPISGHATLYWYQQILGQGPKLLIQFQNNGVVDDSQLPKDRFSAERLKGVDSTLKIQPAKLEDSAVYLCASSLGSGGFGYEQYFGPGTRLTVT.

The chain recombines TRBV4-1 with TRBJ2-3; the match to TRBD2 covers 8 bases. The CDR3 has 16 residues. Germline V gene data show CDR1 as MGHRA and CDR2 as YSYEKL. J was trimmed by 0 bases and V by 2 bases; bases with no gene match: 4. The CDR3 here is CASSQSGGLSTDTQYF. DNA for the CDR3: TGCGCCAGCAGCCAAAGCGGGGGACTCAGCACAGATACGCAGTATTTT.

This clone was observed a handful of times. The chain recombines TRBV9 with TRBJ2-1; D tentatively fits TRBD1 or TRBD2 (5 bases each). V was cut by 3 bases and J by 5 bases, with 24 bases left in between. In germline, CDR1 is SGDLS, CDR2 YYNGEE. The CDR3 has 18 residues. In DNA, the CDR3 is TGTGCCAGCAGCGGATGGGGGACCAACCGACGGCAGGACAATGAGCAGTTCTTC. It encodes CASSGWGTNRRQDNEQFF.

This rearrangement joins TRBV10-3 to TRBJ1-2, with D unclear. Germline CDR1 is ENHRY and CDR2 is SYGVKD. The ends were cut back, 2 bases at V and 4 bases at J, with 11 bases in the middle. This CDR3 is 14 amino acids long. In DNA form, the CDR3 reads TGTGCCATCAGTGAGGACCAGCCGATCTATGGCTACACCTTC. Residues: CAISEDQPIYGYTF.

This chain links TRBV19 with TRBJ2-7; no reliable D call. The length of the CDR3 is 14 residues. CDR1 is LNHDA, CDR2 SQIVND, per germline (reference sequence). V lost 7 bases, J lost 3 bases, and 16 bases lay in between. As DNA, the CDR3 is TGTGCCAGTATTTCTAACCCTCCGAACTACGAGCAGTACTTC. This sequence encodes CASISNPPNYEQYF.

The CDR3 bases are TGTGCCAGCAGTCTACTAGCGGGAGGGGAAGAGACCCAGTACTTC. Its protein product is CASSLLAGGEETQYF. The chain links TRBV7-2 to TRBJ2-5; 13 nucleotides line up with TRBD2. Germline V CDR1 and CDR2: SGHTA, FQGNSA. V lost 6 bases and J lost 3; bases outside the gene matches: 4. CDR3 length: 15 residues.

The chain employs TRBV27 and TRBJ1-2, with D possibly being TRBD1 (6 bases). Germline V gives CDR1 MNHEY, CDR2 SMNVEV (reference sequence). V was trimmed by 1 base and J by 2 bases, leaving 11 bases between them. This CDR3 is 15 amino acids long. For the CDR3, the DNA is TGTGCCAGCAGTTTATGGGCAGGGGCCAACTATGGCTACACCTTC. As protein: CASSLWAGANYGYTF.